Reported below is one T cell receptor beta chain. Its cognate antigen is unknown. This CDR3 is also generated by other DNA sequences in the sample. The germline CDR1 and CDR2 sequences are MNHEY and SMNVEV (reference sequence). V lost 6 bases to trimming and J lost 6 bases; unmatched junction nucleotides: 17. The CDR3 has 19 amino acids. This entry is derived from a study of shared clonotypes between healthy human individuals. Study context: Per donor, CD8 memory used one plate, CD8 naive used two, CD4 memory used three and CD4 naive used three.

Study-wide findings and caveats: Generation of non-shared clonotypes was less probable than generation of clonotypes shared by all four donors.

The repertoire was sequenced with immunoSEQ multiplex PCR; TCRdb's copy has only in-frame clones and lacks some. Altogether approximately 2.5 million clones are present, roughly 93% being singletons, with the ten largest covering roughly 0.36%. This chain links TRBV27 with TRBJ2-1; 13 bases fit TRBD2. This TCR derives from a man younger than 30 in good health. Some clones in this sample may be carry-over from other donors' samples. The source material was naive CD4+ T cells from PBMCs. Subset indicated: CD45RA+ positively selected. The CDR3 region is CASSARTSGSPPLSNEQFF. CDR3 DNA sequence: TGTGCCAGCAGCGCGAGGACTAGCGGGAGCCCTCCCTTGTCCAATGAGCAGTTCTTC.